This T cell receptor beta chain comes out of a study of early T cells in non-severe SARS-CoV-2 infection. Study at large: Sequencing used unsorted whole-blood bulk RNA, so chains lack pairing. Study-level points and caveats: Reliance on VDJdb matching favored anti-spike CD8 responses; private and CD4 specificities were missed.

Trimming pared 7 bases from V and 3 bases from J, leaving 7 bases between. The V gene's germline CDR1 is MNHEY and CDR2 SVGEGT. CDR3 length: 12 amino acids. TCRdb ran MiXCR on the 5' RACE reads and lists one entry per CDR3 protein. In the table there are about 22,000 distinct CDR3 sequences, 3.6% of which are singletons. By its share, this clonotype is medium-sized. Its antigen is not identified. J is TRBJ2-1 and V is TRBV6-2 or TRBV6-3, with D unclear. The origin of this receptor is an adult who was a healthcare worker with PCR-confirmed SARS-CoV-2 infection or an uninfected control (not recorded which). The sequenced sample was whole blood. CDR3 sequence (DNA): TGTGCCAGCACGGGCTACTACAATGAGCAGTTCTTC. Translating gives CASTGYYNEQFF.